This T cell receptor (beta chain) was captured by sequencing in a study of human T cells and chemical hapten exposure. From the RACE reads, TCRdb called clonotypes with MiXCR, one entry per CDR3 protein. Here the sample spans 150,000 to 200,000 distinct CDR3 sequences, about 30% being singletons. Comment on this clonotype: The target antigen is unknown.

Time point indicated: patch test 3, about 24 weeks after DPC sensitization. The treatment: therapeutic diphenylcyclopropenone sensitization with weekly scalp DPC. Phlebotomy was performed prior to application of every patch test. In germline, CDR1 is MNHEY, CDR2 SMNVEV (reference sequence). This CDR3 has 14 amino acids. Trimming shortened V by 0 bases and J by 4 bases, and 9 bases separated the two germline ends. Findings of the study overall: Sensitizing with DPC caused no change in TCRs above 1 in 1000 frequency. Significantly more large CDR3 similarity clusters were formed by expanded TCRs than by controls.

The V and J genes are TRBV27 and TRBJ1-1, with D maybe TRBD1 (5 bases). The TCR originated in a woman younger than 35 with alopecia areata. Some clones in this sample may be carry-over from other donors' samples. The sequenced sample was whole blood, obtained in connection with sensitization to the hapten diphenylcyclopropenone (DPC). This CDR3 reads CASSLSERGTEAFF. The DNA for the CDR3 is TGTGCCAGCAGTTTATCAGAGAGGGGCACTGAAGCTTTCTTT.